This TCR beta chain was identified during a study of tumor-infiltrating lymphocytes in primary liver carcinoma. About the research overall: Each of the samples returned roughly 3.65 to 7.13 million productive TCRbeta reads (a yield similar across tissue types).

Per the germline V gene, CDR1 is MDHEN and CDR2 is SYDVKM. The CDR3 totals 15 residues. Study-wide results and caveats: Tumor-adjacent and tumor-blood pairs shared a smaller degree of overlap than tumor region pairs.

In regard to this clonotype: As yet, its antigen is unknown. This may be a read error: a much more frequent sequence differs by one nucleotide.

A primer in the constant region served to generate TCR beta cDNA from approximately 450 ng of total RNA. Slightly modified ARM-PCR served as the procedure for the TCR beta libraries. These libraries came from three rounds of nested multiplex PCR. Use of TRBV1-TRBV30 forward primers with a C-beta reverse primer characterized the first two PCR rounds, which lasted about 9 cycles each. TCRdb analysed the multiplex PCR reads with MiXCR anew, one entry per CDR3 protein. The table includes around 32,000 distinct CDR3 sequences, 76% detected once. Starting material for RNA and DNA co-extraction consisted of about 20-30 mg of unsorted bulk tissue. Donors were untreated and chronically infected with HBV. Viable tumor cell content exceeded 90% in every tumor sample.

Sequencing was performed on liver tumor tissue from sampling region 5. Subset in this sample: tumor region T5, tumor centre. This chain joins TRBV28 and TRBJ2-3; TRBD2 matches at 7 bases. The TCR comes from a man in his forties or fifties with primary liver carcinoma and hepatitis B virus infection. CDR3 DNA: TGTGCCAGCGGTTTAGGCGGGAGAGGCACAGATACGCAGTATTTT. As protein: CASGLGGRGTDTQYF.